This entry concerns a single T cell receptor (beta chain). Antigen: not known. This CDR3 comprises 17 residues. The sample belongs to a study of shared clonotypes between healthy human individuals. Study context: The cohort comprised a couple of women and a few men. Their ages spanned 18 to 49 years. Whole-study findings and limits: Among donors, sharing of clonotypes was expected to be affected by sequencing depth. What limited the represented genetic and exposure-history diversity was the small number of donors.

Researchers divided each subset's genomic DNA evenly across several immunoSEQ plates. Clones were read by immunoSEQ multiplex PCR, and TCRdb kept only the in-frame ones, dropping some. Here the sample spans around 500,000 clones, roughly 77% being singletons. This TCR came from a woman in her 40s in good health. Some clones in this sample may be carry-over from other donors' samples. The chain has TRBV21-1 and TRBJ2-7; the table assigns TRBD2, which was not confirmed against the DNA. TRBV21-1 is assigned pseudogene status. Sequencing was performed on PBMCs. CDR3 region: CASSKMGVSGLTYEQYF. CDR3 bases: TGTGCCAGCAGCAAAATGGGGGTTAGCGGCCTCACCTACGAGCAGTACTTC.